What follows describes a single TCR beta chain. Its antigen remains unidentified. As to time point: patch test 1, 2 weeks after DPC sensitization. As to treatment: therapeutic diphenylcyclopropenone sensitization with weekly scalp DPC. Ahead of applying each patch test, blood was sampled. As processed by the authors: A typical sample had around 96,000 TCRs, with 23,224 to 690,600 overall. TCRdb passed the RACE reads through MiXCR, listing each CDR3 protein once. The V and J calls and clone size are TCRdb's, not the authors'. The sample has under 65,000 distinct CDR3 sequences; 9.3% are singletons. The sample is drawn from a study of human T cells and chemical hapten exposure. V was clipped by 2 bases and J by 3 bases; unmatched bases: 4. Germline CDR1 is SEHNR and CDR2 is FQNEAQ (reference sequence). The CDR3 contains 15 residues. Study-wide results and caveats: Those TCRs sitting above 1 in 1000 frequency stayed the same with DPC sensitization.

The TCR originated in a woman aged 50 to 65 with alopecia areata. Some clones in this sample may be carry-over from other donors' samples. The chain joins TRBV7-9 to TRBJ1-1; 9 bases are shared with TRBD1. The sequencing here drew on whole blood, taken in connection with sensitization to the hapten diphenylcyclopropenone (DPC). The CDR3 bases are TGTGCCAGCAGCTTAACAGGGGGCCCGTACACTGAAGCTTTCTTT. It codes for CASSLTGGPYTEAFF.